Each of the 30 T cell receptor beta chains below was sequenced from the same sample in a study of blood T cells in healthy people across ages. A second PCR of about 7 to 12 cycles used a sample-barcoded 5' primer and a J-beta primer mix. TCRdb re-called the 5' RACE reads through MiXCR, storing one row per CDR3 protein. The repertoire holds fewer than 1 million distinct CDR3 sequences, with under 45% as singletons. Sample: blood. The receptors shown here come from a man in his fifties or sixties in good health.

As for this clonotype: This may stem from a read error, because a much larger clone lies one nucleotide away. The chain is built from TRBV11-2 and TRBJ2-1; no clear D gene. The V gene's germline CDR1 is SGHAT and CDR2 FQNNGV. There are 13 residues in the CDR3. The CDR3 sequence: CASSVDMIDEQFF. CDR3 DNA sequence: TGTGCCAGCAGCGTAGATATGATTGATGAGCAGTTCTTC.

The chain combines TRBV14 with TRBJ2-7; TRBD1 matches at 7 bases. The CDR3 is 14 amino acids. V was pared by 6 bases and J by 4 bases, with 9 bases of the junction left unmatched. Germline V gene lookup returns CDR1 SGHDN and CDR2 FVKESK. DNA for the CDR3: TGTGCCAGCAGGACCGGGACAGAGAATTACGAGCAGTACTTC. It encodes CASRTGTENYEQYF.

This clonotype was seen a few times. The V and J genes are TRBV12-3 or TRBV12-4 and TRBJ1-1; maybe TRBD1 (6 bases). The CDR3 loop spans 14 amino acids. Trimming removed 8 bases at V and 5 bases at J, with 18 bases between. CDR3: CASRTGGGVTEAFF. CDR3 DNA: TGTGCCAGCCGGACCGGGGGCGGGGTAACTGAAGCTTTCTTT.

This clonotype has more than one count but fewer than ten. The CDR3 protein is CASSVGRALYNEQFF. The CDR3 DNA reads TGTGCCAGCAGCGTAGGAAGGGCCCTTTACAATGAGCAGTTCTTC. The chain carries TRBV9 and TRBJ2-1, with D unclear. Between the trimmed V and J ends, which lost 0 bases and 4 bases, there was a span of 11 bases. Germline V gene data show CDR1 as SGDLS and CDR2 as YYNGEE. CDR3 length: 15 residues.

This clonotype was seen only a few times. The chain joins TRBV9 to TRBJ2-2; possible D gene TRBD2, 5 bases. This CDR3 region has 16 residues. In germline, CDR1 is SGDLS, CDR2 YYNGEE. Trimming took 4 bases from V and 0 from J, leaving 13 bases between them. The CDR3 sequence is CASSPGGGPNTGELFF. The CDR3 DNA sequence: TGTGCCAGCAGCCCGGGCGGCGGGCCGAACACCGGGGAGCTGTTTTTT.

This chain connects TRBV5-1 to TRBJ1-2, with 7 bases that match TRBD1. V gave up 4 bases and J gave up 7 bases; unmatched junction bases: 7. The CDR3 covers 13 residues. Germline CDR1 SGHRS, CDR2 YFSETQ. The CDR3 DNA reads as TGCGCCAGCAGCAGTCAGACAGGGAGTGGCTACACCTTC. It translates to CASSSQTGSGYTF.

The table lists this clonotype with a count of one. One end of the junction varies from germline; a read error may be responsible. The CDR3 nucleotides read TGTGTCAGCAGCTTAGATCTCGGGAGTACTAGCAATCAGCCCCAGCATTTT. Amino acid sequence: CVSSLDLGSTSNQPQHF. The chain employs TRBV11-2 and TRBJ1-5; D unresolved. CDR3 size: 17 residues. Per germline, CDR1 SGHAT and CDR2 FQNNGV.

V gene TRBV7-3 combines with J gene TRBJ1-1; tentative D call: TRBD1 (6 bases). CDR1 is SGHTA and CDR2 is FQGTGA in the germline V gene. This CDR3 comprises 15 residues. V lost 0 bases, J lost 0 bases, and 8 bases lay in between. CDR3 loop: CASSLTPGVNTEAFF. The CDR3 bases are TGTGCCAGCAGCTTAACCCCAGGGGTGAACACTGAAGCTTTCTTT.

This clonotype has just a few counts. This chain connects TRBV14 to TRBJ2-1; 8 bases map to TRBD1. V dropped 6 bases and J dropped 3; count of bases not matched to a gene: 10. The CDR3 is made up of 16 amino acids. The germline V gene has CDR1 SGHDN and CDR2 FVKESK. CDR3 loop: CASSLNRGTGYNEQFF. The CDR3 DNA is TGTGCCAGCAGTCTAAACAGGGGGACAGGCTACAATGAGCAGTTCTTC.

V usage is TRBV20-1 and J usage is TRBJ2-1; 9 nucleotides agree with TRBD2. Near its end, the DNA agrees better with TRBJ2-7, so the J call may be wrong. Germline V gene lookup returns CDR1 DFQATT and CDR2 SNEGSKA (reference sequence). The CDR3 is 17 amino acids. This CDR3 is CSASTAGGLSSYNEQYF. The DNA for the CDR3 is TGCAGTGCTAGCACAGCGGGGGGCCTTAGCTCCTACAATGAGCAGTACTTC.

The rearrangement links TRBV12-3 or TRBV12-4 to TRBJ1-6; perhaps TRBD1 as D (6 bases). This CDR3 has 14 residues. Trimming took 8 bases from V and 7 from J, leaving 15 bases between them. CDR3 nucleotide sequence: TGTGCCAGCGGCACAGGGCTGGGCAATTCACCCCTCCACTTT. Translation gives CASGTGLGNSPLHF.

The sample holds a few counts of this clonotype. V gene TRBV12-3 or TRBV12-4 combines with J gene TRBJ1-2, with 8 bases aligning to TRBD1. The CDR3 sequence is 14 residues long. The trim removed 7 bases at V and 2 bases at J, leaving 6 bases unmatched. The CDR3, as DNA: TGTGCCAGCACGCGGACAGGGTGGAACTATGGCTACACCTTC. Its translation is CASTRTGWNYGYTF.

The CDR3 is CASSVTGTGVSGANVLTF. The CDR3 DNA is TGCGCCAGCAGCGTCACCGGGACAGGGGTCTCTGGGGCCAACGTCCTGACTTTC. The V and J genes are TRBV4-1 and TRBJ2-6, with 10 bases aligning to TRBD1. CDR3 size: 18 residues. V dropped 5 bases and J dropped 0; count of bases not matched to a gene: 7. Per germline, CDR1 MGHRA and CDR2 YSYEKL.

The chain is built from TRBV6-2 or TRBV6-3 and TRBJ2-5; D unresolved. The closer fit of TRBJ2-7 to the DNA end suggests the J call may be wrong. This CDR3 comprises 17 residues. The V gene's germline CDR1 is MNHEY and CDR2 SVGEGT. CDR3 in DNA: TGTGCCAGCAGTCAAGCCCTGCGGACGGGCGTTTCGAACGAGCAGTACTTC. Translated, it gives CASSQALRTGVSNEQYF.

In nucleotides, the CDR3 is TGCAGTGCTAGTTCACCGATGGGGGGCCAAGAGACCCAGTACTTC. As protein: CSASSPMGGQETQYF. This rearrangement joins TRBV20-1 to TRBJ2-5, with D possibly matching TRBD2 (6 bases). This CDR3 comprises 15 residues. Germline V gene lookup returns CDR1 DFQATT and CDR2 SNEGSKA (reference sequence). Trimming removed 3 bases at V and 1 base at J, with 15 bases between.

The CDR3 is CSASPKTGVFYNEQFF. CDR3 nucleotides: TGCAGTGCTAGCCCTAAGACAGGGGTATTCTACAATGAGCAGTTCTTC. V usage is TRBV20-1 and J usage is TRBJ2-1; the match to TRBD1 covers 8 bases. V lost 3 bases to trimming and J lost 3 bases; unmatched junction nucleotides: 10. CDR3 size: 16 residues. Germline assignment: CDR1 DFQATT and CDR2 SNEGSKA (reference sequence).

This chain joins TRBV11-2 and TRBJ2-5, with 9 bases identical to TRBD1. Germline assignment: CDR1 SGHAT and CDR2 FQNNGV. The CDR3 contains 21 residues. Trimming removed 4 bases from V and 0 bases from J; junction bases left unmatched: 21. The CDR3 DNA follows: TGTGCCAGCAGCTCGGAGTGGTGGAGGACAGGGGACTTTTTGTACCAAGAGACCCAGTACTTC. Translation gives CASSSEWWRTGDFLYQETQYF.

The chain links TRBV6-6 to TRBJ2-5; TRBD1 agrees at 9 bases. CDR1 MNHNY and CDR2 SVGAGI come from the germline V gene (reference sequence). The CDR3 totals 16 residues. V shed 0 bases, J shed 5 bases, and the junction held 7 bases outside the gene matches. DNA of the CDR3: TGTGCCAGCAGTTACTCTAAACAGGGGGCGCGGGAGACCCAGTACTTC. This translates into CASSYSKQGARETQYF.

This chain uses TRBV4-1 with TRBJ2-1; 9 bases are shared with TRBD2. The CDR3 length is 14 residues. After removal of 9 bases from V and 4 bases from J, the junction contained 7 bases not matched to a gene. CDR1 is MGHRA and CDR2 is YSYEKL in the germline V gene. The CDR3 loop is CARKVAGGYNEQFF. In DNA, the CDR3 is TGCGCCAGAAAGGTGGCGGGGGGGTACAATGAGCAGTTCTTC.

This clonotype was seen only a few times. The V gene is TRBV7-2, the J gene TRBJ2-5; D might be TRBD1 or TRBD2, each matching 5 bases. The CDR3 contains 15 residues. The germline V gene has CDR1 SGHTA and CDR2 FQGNSA. V was trimmed by 3 bases and J by 3 bases, leaving 14 bases between them. CDR3 protein: CASSFDGAPKETQYF. The CDR3 region has the DNA TGTGCCAGCAGCTTTGACGGGGCCCCAAAAGAGACCCAGTACTTC.

The chain recombines TRBV2 with TRBJ2-1; D might be TRBD1 (6 bases). There are 15 residues in the CDR3. Germline V gene sequence: CDR1 SNHLY, CDR2 FYNNEI. The V gene lost 10 bases and the J gene lost 12 bases, with 28 bases spanning the gap. As DNA, the CDR3 is TGTGCCACGTCGAAAATTACCCATCAACAGGGACGGCAGTTCTTC. It is translated as CATSKITHQQGRQFF.

This chain uses TRBV6-2 or TRBV6-3 with TRBJ2-4; D not resolved. The better agreement between TRBJ2-7 and the DNA end casts doubt on the J call. This CDR3 comprises 13 residues. Germline CDR1 MNHEY, CDR2 SVGEGT. The CDR3 reads CASSYSSPGEQYF. CDR3 in DNA: TGTGCCAGCAGTTACTCGTCGCCCGGCGAGCAGTACTTC.

The rearrangement joins TRBV20-1 to TRBJ1-4; the match to TRBD1 covers 9 bases. The CDR3 extends over 18 amino acids. Trimming took 4 bases from V and 8 from J; bases not matched to a gene: 20. The V gene's germline CDR1 is DFQATT and CDR2 SNEGSKA (reference sequence). The CDR3 loop is CSATLGGDRDVYREKLFF. The CDR3 region has the DNA TGCAGTGCTACCCTAGGAGGGGACAGGGACGTGTACAGGGAAAAACTGTTTTTT.

The chain joins TRBV15 to TRBJ1-5, with 12 bases fitting TRBD1. The CDR3 spans 19 residues. The V and J ends lost 0 bases and 1 base, in that order; junction bases with no gene match: 7. From germline, CDR1 is LNHNV and CDR2 YYDKDF (reference sequence). Written as DNA, the CDR3 is TGTGCCACCAGCAGAGAGTTGGGACAGGGGGCGCAGAGCAATCAGCCCCAGCATTTT. Translated, it gives CATSRELGQGAQSNQPQHF.

This clonotype was seen a handful of times. This rearrangement joins TRBV12-3 or TRBV12-4 to TRBJ2-1; TRBD2 aligns across 12 bases. This CDR3 is 19 amino acids long. The V segment lost 6 bases and the J segment 0 bases; nucleotides outside the gene matches: 12. The CDR3 DNA sequence: TGTGCCAGCAGCCTCGGACTAGCGGGGACTACGAGCTCCTACAATGAGCAGTTCTTC. This sequence encodes CASSLGLAGTTSSYNEQFF.

V usage is TRBV7-3 and J usage is TRBJ2-1, with 11 bases aligning to TRBD2. Germline CDR1 SGHTA, CDR2 FQGTGA. This CDR3 has 15 residues. Trimming cost V 5 bases and J 4 bases; bases outside gene matches: 4. In DNA form, the CDR3 reads TGTGCCAGCAGCCGTAGCGGGGGGGCTTACAATGAGCAGTTCTTC. Translated: CASSRSGGAYNEQFF. Looking up the rest from reference TRBV7-3 and TRBJ2-1 gives the full variable domain: GAGVSQTPSNKVTEKGKYVELRCDPISGHTALYWYRQSLGQGPEFLIYFQGTGAADDSGLPNDRFFAVRPEGSVSTLKIQRTERGDSAVYLCASSRSGGAYNEQFFGPGTRLTVL.

The V and J genes are TRBV5-1 and TRBJ2-1; TRBD2 agrees at 8 bases. V gave up 7 bases and J gave up 10 bases; unmatched junction bases: 10. The CDR3 covers 13 residues. Germline CDR1 reads SGHRS; CDR2 reads YFSETQ. As DNA, the CDR3 is TGCGCCAGCTCGGGACTACCTAGCGGGGAGCAGTTCTTC. Its protein product is CASSGLPSGEQFF.

This clonotype was detected many times. The genes are TRBV4-3 and TRBJ2-3; 7 positions match TRBD2. After removal of 0 bases from V and 3 bases from J, the junction contained 6 bases not matched to a gene. Germline CDR1 and CDR2: LGHNA and YSLEER. The length of the CDR3 is 16 residues. The CDR3 reads CASSQDAGVRTDTQYF. In DNA form, the CDR3 reads TGCGCCAGCAGCCAAGACGCGGGGGTTCGGACAGATACGCAGTATTTT.

The chain carries TRBV7-2 and TRBJ2-3, with 7 nucleotides matching TRBD2. The germline gives CDR1 SGHTA, CDR2 FQGNSA. V was pared by 0 bases and J by 1 base, with 16 bases of the junction left unmatched. The CDR3 is made up of 20 amino acids. This CDR3 reads CASSLAGLDFYVNGTDTQYF. Written as DNA, the CDR3 is TGTGCCAGCAGCTTAGCCGGACTAGATTTTTATGTCAACGGCACAGATACGCAGTATTTT.

This chain links TRBV5-1 with TRBJ2-1; 9 bases map to TRBD1. This CDR3 has 17 amino acids. Germline-derived CDR1 and CDR2 are SGHRS and YFSETQ. J lost 13 bases, V lost 4 bases, and 21 bases had no gene match. CDR3 coding DNA: TGCGCCAGCAGCCTGCACAACCCCGGGACAGGGAGAGAGACCCAGTTCTTC. Amino acid sequence: CASSLHNPGTGRETQFF.